This T cell receptor (beta chain) was observed in a study of cytomegalovirus exposure and HLA in healthy donors. PCR amplification relied on 60 Vbeta primers (plus 13 Jbeta primers). The data were produced by immunoSEQ multiplex PCR, yet TCRdb's version contains in-frame clones alone and is incomplete. The table records about 99,000 clones, roughly 9.1% of them present only once. This clone turned up a few times. This TCR was sampled from a middle-aged man in good health and CMV-seropositive. Specimen: PBMCs.

The CDR3 is CASSVGLAGGNTEAFF. As DNA, the CDR3 is TGTGCCAGCAGCGTAGGATTGGCTGGCGGGAACACTGAAGCTTTCTTT. V is TRBV9 and J is TRBJ1-1; D gene ambiguous. This CDR3 spans 16 amino acids. Germline CDR1 and CDR2: SGDLS and YYNGEE. The V and J ends lost 0 bases and 1 base respectively, with 13 bases between them.